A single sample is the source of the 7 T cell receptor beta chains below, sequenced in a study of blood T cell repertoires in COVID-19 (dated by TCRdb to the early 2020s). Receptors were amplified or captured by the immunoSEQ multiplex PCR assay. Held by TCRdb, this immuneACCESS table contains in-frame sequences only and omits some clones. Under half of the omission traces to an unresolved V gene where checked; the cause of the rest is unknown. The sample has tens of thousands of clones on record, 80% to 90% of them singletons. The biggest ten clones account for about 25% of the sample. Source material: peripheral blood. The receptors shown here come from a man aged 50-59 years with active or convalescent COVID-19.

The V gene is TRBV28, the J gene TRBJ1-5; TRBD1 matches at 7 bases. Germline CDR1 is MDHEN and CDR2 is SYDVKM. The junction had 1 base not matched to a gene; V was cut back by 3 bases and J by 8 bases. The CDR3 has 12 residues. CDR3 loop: CASSLQGEPQHF. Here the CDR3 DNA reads TGTGCCAGCAGTTTGCAGGGGGAGCCCCAGCATTTT.

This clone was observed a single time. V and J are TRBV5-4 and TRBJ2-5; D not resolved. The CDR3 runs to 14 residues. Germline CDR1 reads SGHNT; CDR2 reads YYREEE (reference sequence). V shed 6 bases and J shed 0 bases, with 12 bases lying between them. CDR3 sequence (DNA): TGTGCCAGCACCCTTGACTCGTACCAAGAGACCCAGTACTTC. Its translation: CASTLDSYQETQYF.

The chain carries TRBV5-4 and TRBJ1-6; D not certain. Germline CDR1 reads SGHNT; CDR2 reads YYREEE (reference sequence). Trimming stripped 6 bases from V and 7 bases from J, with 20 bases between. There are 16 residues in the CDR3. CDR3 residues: CASTIDPSPGNSPLHF. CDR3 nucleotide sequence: TGTGCCAGCACCATCGACCCCTCGCCGGGGAATTCACCCCTCCACTTT. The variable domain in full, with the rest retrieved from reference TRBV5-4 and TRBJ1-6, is ETGVTQSPTHLIKTRGQQVTLRCSSQSGHNTVSWYQQALGQGPQFIFQYYREEENGRGNFPPRFSGLQFPNYSSELNVNALELDDSALYLCASTIDPSPGNSPLHFGNGTRLTVT.

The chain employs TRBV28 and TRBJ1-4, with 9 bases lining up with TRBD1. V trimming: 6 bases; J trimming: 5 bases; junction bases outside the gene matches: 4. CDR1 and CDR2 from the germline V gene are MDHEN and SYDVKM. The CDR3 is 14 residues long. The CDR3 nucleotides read TGTGCCAGCAGGGAGACAGGGGGAAATGAAAAACTGTTTTTT. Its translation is CASRETGGNEKLFF.

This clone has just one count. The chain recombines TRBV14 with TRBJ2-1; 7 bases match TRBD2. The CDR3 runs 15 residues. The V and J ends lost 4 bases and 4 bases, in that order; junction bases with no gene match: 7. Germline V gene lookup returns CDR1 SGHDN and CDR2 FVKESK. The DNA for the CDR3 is TGTGCCAGCAGCCGGTACGGCGGGGGATACAATGAGCAGTTCTTC. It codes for CASSRYGGGYNEQFF. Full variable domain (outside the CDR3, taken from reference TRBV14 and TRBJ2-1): EAGVTQFPSHSVIEKGQTVTLRCDPISGHDNLYWYRRVMGKEIKFLLHFVKESKQDESGMPNNRFLAERTGGTYSTLKVQPAELEDSGVYFCASSRYGGGYNEQFFGPGTRLTVL.

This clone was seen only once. CDR3 coding DNA: TGCGCCAGCAGCTTGGAACAGACTACCAAAAACATTCAGTACTTC. It specifies CASSLEQTTKNIQYF. The chain combines TRBV5-1 with TRBJ2-4, with D possibly matching TRBD2 (5 bases). The CDR3 runs to 15 residues. V lost 0 bases and J lost 2, with 9 bases in between. In germline, CDR1 is SGHRS, CDR2 YFSETQ. The whole variable domain, filled in from reference TRBV5-1 and TRBJ2-4, reads KAGVTQTPRYLIKTRGQQVTLSCSPISGHRSVSWYQQTPGQGLQFLFEYFSETQRNKGNFPGRFSGRQFSNSRSEMNVSTLELGDSALYLCASSLEQTTKNIQYFGAGTRLSVL.

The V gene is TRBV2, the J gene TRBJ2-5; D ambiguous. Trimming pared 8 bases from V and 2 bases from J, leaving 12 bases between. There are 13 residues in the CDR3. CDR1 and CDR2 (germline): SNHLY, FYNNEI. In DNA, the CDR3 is TGTGCCAGCCAAGTCCAGACACAAGAGACCCAGTACTTC. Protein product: CASQVQTQETQYF.